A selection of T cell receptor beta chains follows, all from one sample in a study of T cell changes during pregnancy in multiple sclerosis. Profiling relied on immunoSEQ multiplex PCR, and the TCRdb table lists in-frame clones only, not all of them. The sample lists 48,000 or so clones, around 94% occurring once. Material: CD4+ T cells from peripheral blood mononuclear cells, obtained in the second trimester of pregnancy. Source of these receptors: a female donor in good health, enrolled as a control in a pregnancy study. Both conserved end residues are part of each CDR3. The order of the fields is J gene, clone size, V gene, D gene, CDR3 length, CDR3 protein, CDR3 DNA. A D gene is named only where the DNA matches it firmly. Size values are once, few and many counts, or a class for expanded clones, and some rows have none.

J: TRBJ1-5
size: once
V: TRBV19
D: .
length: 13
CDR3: CASSWGPNQPQHF
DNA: TGTGCCAGTAGTTGGGGGCCCAATCAGCCCCAGCATTTT

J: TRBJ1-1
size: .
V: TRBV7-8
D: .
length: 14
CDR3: CASSAQGGNTEAFF
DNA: TGTGCCAGCAGCGCACAGGGTGGTAATACTGAAGCTTTCTTT

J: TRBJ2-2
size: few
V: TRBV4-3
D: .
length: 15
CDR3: CASSQDEGAPGELFF
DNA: TGCGCCAGCAGCCAAGATGAGGGCGCCCCCGGGGAGCTGTTTTTT

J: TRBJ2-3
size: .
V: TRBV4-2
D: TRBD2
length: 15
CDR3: CASSQTGGGADTQYF
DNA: TGTGCCAGCAGCCAGACGGGCGGGGGGGCGGATACGCAGTATTTT

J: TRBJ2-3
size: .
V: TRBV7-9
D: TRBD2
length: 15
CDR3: CASSLAPSGGYTQYF
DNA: TGTGCCAGCAGCTTAGCCCCTAGCGGGGGATATACGCAGTATTTT

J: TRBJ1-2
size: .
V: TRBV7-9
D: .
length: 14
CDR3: CASSLGPRGGSYTF
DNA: TGTGCCAGCAGCTTAGGCCCGCGGGGGGGAAGTTACACCTTC

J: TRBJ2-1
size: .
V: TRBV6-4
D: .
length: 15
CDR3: CASSDSSVDRVEQFF
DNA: TGTGCCAGCAGTGACTCATCTGTCGATCGGGTTGAGCAGTTCTTC

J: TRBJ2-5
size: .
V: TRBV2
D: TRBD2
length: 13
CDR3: CASSEMGGETQYF
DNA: TGTGCCAGCAGTGAAATGGGGGGGGAGACCCAGTACTTC

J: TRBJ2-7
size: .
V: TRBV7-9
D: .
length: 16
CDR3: CASGRSRTNRSYEQYF
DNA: TGTGCCAGCGGACGTTCTCGGACAAACCGTTCCTACGAGCAGTACTTC

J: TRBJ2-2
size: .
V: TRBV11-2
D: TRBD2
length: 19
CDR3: CASSRGRGRGGRDTGELFF
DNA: TGTGCCAGCAGCCGGGGCCGCGGGAGGGGGGGTAGAGACACCGGGGAGCTGTTTTTT

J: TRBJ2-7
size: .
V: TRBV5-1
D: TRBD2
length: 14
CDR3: CASSPGLGVYEQYF
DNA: TGCGCCAGCAGCCCGGGACTAGGAGTTTACGAGCAGTACTTC

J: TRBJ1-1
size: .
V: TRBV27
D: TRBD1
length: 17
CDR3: CASHASTGGIRNTEAFF
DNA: TGTGCCAGCCACGCCTCGACAGGGGGCATTAGGAACACTGAAGCTTTCTTT

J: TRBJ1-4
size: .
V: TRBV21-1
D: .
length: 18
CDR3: CASSKTHDRSKTNEKLFF
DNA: TGTGCCAGCAGCAAAACCCATGACAGATCTAAAACTAATGAAAAACTGTTTTTT

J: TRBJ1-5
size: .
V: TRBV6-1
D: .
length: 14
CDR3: CASSGLQGYQPQHF
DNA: TGTGCCAGCAGTGGATTACAGGGATATCAGCCCCAGCATTTT

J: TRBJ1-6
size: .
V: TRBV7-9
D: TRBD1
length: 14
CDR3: CASRNGTGASPLHF
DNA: TGTGCCAGCCGAAATGGGACAGGGGCTTCACCCCTCCACTTT

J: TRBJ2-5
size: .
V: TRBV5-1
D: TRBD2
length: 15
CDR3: CASSLEAGDGETQYF
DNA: TGCGCCAGCAGCTTGGAAGCGGGAGATGGGGAGACCCAGTACTTC

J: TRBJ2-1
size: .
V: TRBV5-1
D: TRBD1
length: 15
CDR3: CASSFGQGRLNEQFF
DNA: TGCGCCAGCAGCTTCGGACAGGGAAGGTTGAATGAGCAGTTCTTC

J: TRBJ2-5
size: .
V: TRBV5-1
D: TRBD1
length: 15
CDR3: CASSLADRGEETQYF
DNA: TGCGCCAGCAGCTTGGCCGACAGGGGGGAAGAGACCCAGTACTTC

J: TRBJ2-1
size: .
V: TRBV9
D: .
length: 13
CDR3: CASSPGAYNEQFF
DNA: TGTGCCAGCAGCCCCGGGGCCTACAATGAGCAGTTCTTC

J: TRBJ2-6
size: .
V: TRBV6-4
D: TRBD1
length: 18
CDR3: CASTKLSGTVTGANVLTF
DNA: TGTGCCAGTACAAAACTCTCCGGGACAGTCACCGGGGCCAACGTCCTGACTTTC

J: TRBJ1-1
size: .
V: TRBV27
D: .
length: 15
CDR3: CASRDSALMNTEAFF
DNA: TGTGCCAGCAGGGACAGCGCCTTAATGAACACTGAAGCTTTCTTT

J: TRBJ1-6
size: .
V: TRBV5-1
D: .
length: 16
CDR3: CASSLSGSSYNSPLHF
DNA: TGCGCCAGCAGCTTGTCGGGGAGCTCCTATAATTCACCCCTCCACTTT

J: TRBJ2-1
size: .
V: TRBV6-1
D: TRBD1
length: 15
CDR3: CASSAGTGLYNEQFF
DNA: TGTGCCAGCAGCGCCGGGACAGGGCTATACAATGAGCAGTTCTTC

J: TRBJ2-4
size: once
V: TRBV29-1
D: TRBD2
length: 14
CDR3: CSVGGGNAKNIQYF
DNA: TGCAGCGTGGGGGGAGGGAATGCCAAAAACATTCAGTACTTC

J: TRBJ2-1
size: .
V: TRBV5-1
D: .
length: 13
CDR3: CASSRGDDNEQFF
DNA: TGCGCCAGCAGCCGCGGGGACGACAATGAGCAGTTCTTC

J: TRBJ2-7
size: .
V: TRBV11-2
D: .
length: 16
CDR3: CASSPVGGAHYYEQYF
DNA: TGTGCCAGCAGTCCGGTGGGGGGGGCCCACTACTACGAGCAGTACTTC

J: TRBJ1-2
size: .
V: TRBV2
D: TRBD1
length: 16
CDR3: CASSEAAGGAIYGYTF
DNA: TGTGCCAGCAGTGAAGCGGCAGGGGGCGCGATCTATGGCTACACCTTC

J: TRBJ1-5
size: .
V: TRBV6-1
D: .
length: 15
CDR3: CASSERRYSNQPQHF
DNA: TGTGCCAGCAGTGAGCGGCGGTATAGCAATCAGCCCCAGCATTTT

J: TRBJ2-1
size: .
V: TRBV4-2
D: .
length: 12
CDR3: CASSQSDNEQFF
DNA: TGTGCCAGCAGCCAGTCGGACAATGAGCAGTTCTTC

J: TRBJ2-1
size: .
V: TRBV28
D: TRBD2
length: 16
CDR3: CASSLPLSGADNEQFF
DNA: TGTGCCAGCAGTTTACCCCTTAGCGGGGCGGACAATGAGCAGTTCTTC

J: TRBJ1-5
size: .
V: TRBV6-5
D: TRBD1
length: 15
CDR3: CASSTGTDRHQPQHF
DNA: TGTGCCAGCAGTACCGGGACAGACCGTCACCAGCCCCAGCATTTT

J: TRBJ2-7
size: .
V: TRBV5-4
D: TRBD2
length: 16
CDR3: CASSPGGSGASYEQYF
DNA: TGTGCCAGCAGCCCGGGCGGGAGTGGGGCTTCCTACGAGCAGTACTTC

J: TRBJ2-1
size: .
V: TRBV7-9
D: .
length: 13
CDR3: CASSRGTDNQPIF
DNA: TGTGCCAGCAGCCGGGGGACAGACAACCAGCCCATCTTC

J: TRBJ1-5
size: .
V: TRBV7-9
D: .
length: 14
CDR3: CASSLSWGDQPQHF
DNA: TGTGCCAGCAGCTTAAGCTGGGGGGATCAGCCCCAGCATTTT

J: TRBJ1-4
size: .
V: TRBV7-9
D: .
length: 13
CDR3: CASSLRTNEKLFF
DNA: TGTGCCAGCAGCTTGAGAACTAATGAAAAACTGTTTTTT

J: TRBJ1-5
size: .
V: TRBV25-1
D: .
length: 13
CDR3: CASSAGSNQPQHF
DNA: TGTGCCAGCAGTGCAGGGAGCAATCAGCCCCAGCATTTT

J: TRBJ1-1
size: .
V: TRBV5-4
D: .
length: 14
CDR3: CASSSGQQNTEAFF
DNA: TGTGCCAGCAGTTCGGGACAACAGAACACTGAAGCTTTCTTT

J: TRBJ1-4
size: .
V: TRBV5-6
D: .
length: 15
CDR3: CASSLAGDFDEKLFF
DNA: TGTGCCAGCAGCTTGGCGGGGGATTTTGATGAAAAACTGTTTTTT

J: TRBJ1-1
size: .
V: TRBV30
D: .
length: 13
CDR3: CAWSVQANTEAFF
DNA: TGTGCCTGGAGTGTACAGGCGAACACTGAAGCTTTCTTT

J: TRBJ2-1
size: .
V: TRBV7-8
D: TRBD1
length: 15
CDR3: CASSPRTGRNNEQFF
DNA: TGTGCCAGCAGCCCCAGGACAGGGCGGAACAATGAGCAGTTCTTC

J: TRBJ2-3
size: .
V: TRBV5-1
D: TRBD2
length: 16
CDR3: CASSRGTSGSMDTQYF
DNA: TGCGCCAGCAGCCGCGGGACTAGCGGGAGCATGGATACGCAGTATTTT

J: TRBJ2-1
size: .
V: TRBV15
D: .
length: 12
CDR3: CATSRDLTGQFF
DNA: TGTGCCACCAGCAGAGATTTGACTGGACAGTTCTTC

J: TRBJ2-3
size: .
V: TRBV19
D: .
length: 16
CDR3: CASSRQGHQSTDTQYF
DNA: TGTGCCAGTAGTAGGCAGGGACACCAGAGCACAGATACGCAGTATTTT

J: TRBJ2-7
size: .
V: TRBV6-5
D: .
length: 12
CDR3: CASSYSGGPRYF
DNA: TGTGCCAGCAGTTACTCCGGGGGACCGCGGTACTTC

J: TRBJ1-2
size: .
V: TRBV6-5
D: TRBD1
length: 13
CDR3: CASREGQDYGYTF
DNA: TGTGCCAGCAGGGAGGGACAGGACTATGGCTACACCTTC

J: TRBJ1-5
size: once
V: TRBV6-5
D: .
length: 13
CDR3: CASSDGGLGAQHF
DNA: TGTGCCAGCAGCGACGGGGGGCTAGGGGCCCAGCATTTT

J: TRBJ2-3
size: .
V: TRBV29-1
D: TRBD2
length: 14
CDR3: CSVGTSGSTDTQYF
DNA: TGCAGCGTTGGGACTAGCGGGAGCACAGATACGCAGTATTTT

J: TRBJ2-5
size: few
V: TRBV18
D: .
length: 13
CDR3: CASSPRARETQYF
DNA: TGTGCCAGCTCACCACGCGCGAGGGAGACCCAGTACTTC

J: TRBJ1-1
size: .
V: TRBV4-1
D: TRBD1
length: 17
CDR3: CATSGGQWGISSTEAFF
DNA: TGCGCCACCTCAGGGGGGCAATGGGGGATCTCGAGCACTGAAGCTTTCTTT

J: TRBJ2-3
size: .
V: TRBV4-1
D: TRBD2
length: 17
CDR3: CASSHRAGGQSTDTQYF
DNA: TGCGCCAGCAGCCACCGAGCGGGAGGGCAGAGCACAGATACGCAGTATTTT

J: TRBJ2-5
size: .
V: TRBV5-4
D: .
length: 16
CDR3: CASSFYIRGPGETQYF
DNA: TGTGCCAGCAGCTTTTATATTAGGGGCCCCGGGGAGACCCAGTACTTC

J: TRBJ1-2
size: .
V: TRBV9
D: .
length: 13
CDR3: CASSVAVQYGYTF
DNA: TGTGCCAGCAGCGTAGCAGTACAATATGGCTACACCTTC

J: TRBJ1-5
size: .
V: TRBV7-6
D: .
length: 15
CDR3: CASSLGGWGNQPQHF
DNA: TGTGCCAGCAGCTTAGGAGGATGGGGCAATCAGCCCCAGCATTTT

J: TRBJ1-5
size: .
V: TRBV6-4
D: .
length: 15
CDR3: CASPSDRLINQPQHF
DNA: TGTGCCAGCCCTTCGGACAGATTAATCAATCAGCCCCAGCATTTT

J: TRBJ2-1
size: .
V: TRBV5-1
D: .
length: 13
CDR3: CASSGRQYNEQFF
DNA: TGCGCCAGCAGCGGCAGACAGTACAATGAGCAGTTCTTC

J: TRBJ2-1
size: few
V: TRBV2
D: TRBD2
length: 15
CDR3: CAGEPGGGPYNEQFF
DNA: TGTGCCGGCGAGCCGGGGGGAGGTCCCTACAATGAGCAGTTCTTC

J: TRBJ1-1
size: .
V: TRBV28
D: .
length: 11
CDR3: CASSLRTEAFF
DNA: TGTGCCAGCAGTTTACGGACTGAAGCTTTCTTT

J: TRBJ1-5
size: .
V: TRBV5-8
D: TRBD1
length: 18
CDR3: CASSLGRQGLNSNQPQHF
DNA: TGTGCCAGCAGCTTGGGCAGACAGGGGCTAAATAGCAATCAGCCCCAGCATTTT